This T cell receptor (beta chain) came from a study of read filtering for tumor transcriptome and immune sequencing. Looking at the study overall: Revised staging placed under ten patients in R-ISS I, 15 to 20 in II, roughly 7 in III. RNA-seq yielded only roughly 75 to 1,300 TCR reads, IR-seq about 4 to 10.27 million.

At the time of active disease, bone marrow was collected from every patient. CDR3 length equals 16 residues. V lost 5 bases and J lost 5; bases outside the gene matches: 15. Germline V gene data show CDR1 as SQVTM and CDR2 as ANQGSEA. This clonotype was recorded at least ten times. This library used 300 to 450 ng RNA and molecular barcoded adaptors spanning alpha/delta and beta/gamma chains. TCRdb redid the calling of the reads with MiXCR, one entry per CDR3 protein. The table has tens of thousands of distinct CDR3 sequences, more than 20% seen once; the top ten hold about 15%. Sample: a population of CD138-negative cells sorted from bone marrow. This TCR was sampled from a donor at least 40 years old with multiple myeloma. The rearrangement uses TRBV29-1 and TRBJ2-3; TRBD2 matches at 8 bases. CDR3 nucleotides: TGCAGCGTTTCCCGCGGTGGGGCGGGAGGAGGAGATACGCAGTATTTT. This sequence encodes CSVSRGGAGGGDTQYF.